This TCR beta chain was captured by sequencing in a study of breast tumors, draining lymph nodes, adjacent tissues. With respect to this clonotype: What it recognizes is unknown. One end of the junction fails to match germline, which may point to a read error.

Notes on the study in general: Compared with lymph nodes, tumors were less diverse; compared with nontumor tissue, more.

Breast cancer patients provided tissue from their axillary draining lymph nodes. TCRdb re-called the multiplex PCR reads through MiXCR, storing one row per CDR3 protein. The sample carries fewer than 150,000 distinct CDR3 sequences, 21% recorded once. This receptor was identified in a female donor with breast cancer. Some clones in this sample may be carry-over from other donors' samples. The sample comprised axillary lymph node tissue.

DNA for the CDR3: TGCGGTGCTAGACCCCCGGGACAGGGGGCTAATCAGCCCCAGCATTTT. Amino acid sequence: CGARPPGQGANQPQHF. The V gene is TRBV20-1, the J gene TRBJ1-5; 12 bases align to TRBD1. CDR3 length: 16 amino acids. Germline V gives CDR1 DFQATT, CDR2 SNEGSKA (reference sequence).